Described below is a single T cell receptor beta chain sequence and its context. Its antigen is currently unknown. The data are from a study of identical twins. Germline CDR1 is KGHDR and CDR2 is SFDVKD. The germline V and J ends were trimmed by 10 bases and 7 bases, with 22 bases remaining between them. This CDR3 is built from 14 residues. Findings and limits, study-wide: A cross-sectional statistical analysis, not follow-up of the same donors, supported the conclusions. Invariant MAIT and iNKT cells are populations that could partly confound zero-insertion analyses. Cord blood beta clonotypes that were abundant carried fewer insertions, and memory repertoires showed no such trend.

A universal primer site was added by template switching, and unique molecular identifiers were carried by the cDNA. TCRdb reanalysed the 5' RACE reads using MiXCR and keeps one entry per CDR3 protein. The sample lists 690,000 or so distinct CDR3 sequences; 5.5% to 6.5% were seen once. This clonotype originated in a man younger than 35 in good health. The chain recombines TRBV24-1 with TRBJ2-7; D is possibly TRBD1 or TRBD2 (6 bases each). The sample was naive T cells sorted from blood. In DNA, the CDR3 is TGTGCCACAAACGAAGCACAGGGACTGGAAGAGCAGTACGTC. Encoded protein: CATNEAQGLEEQYV.